The rows below give T cell receptor beta chains drawn from one sample of a study of CD8 T cells in ankylosing spondylitis. One entry per CDR3 protein results from TCRdb running MiXCR on the 5' RACE reads. Here the sample spans more than 600,000 distinct CDR3 sequences, about 20% being singletons. What was sequenced was blood, either unsorted or a sorted T cell fraction (not recorded which). These receptors were obtained from a male donor with ankylosing spondylitis. The CDR3 runs from the conserved cysteine through the conserved F or W. Fields, in order: CDR3 protein, CDR3 DNA, J gene, D gene, clone size, V gene. A D gene is named only where the DNA matches it firmly. Size is stated for part of the rows, as once, few or many counts, or as a class when the clone is expanded.

cdr3_aa: CASSLGPDTEAFF
cdr3_nt: TGCGCCAGCAGCTTGGGACCCGACACTGAAGCTTTCTTT
j_call: TRBJ1-1
d_call: -
clone_size: many
v_call: TRBV5-1

cdr3_aa: CASSSGTRSYNEQFF
cdr3_nt: TGTGCCAGCAGCTCAGGGACTCGCTCCTACAATGAGCAGTTCTTC
j_call: TRBJ2-1
d_call: -
clone_size: -
v_call: TRBV7-9

cdr3_aa: CSATRAGNTDTQYF
cdr3_nt: TGCAGTGCTACGAGGGCGGGAAACACAGATACGCAGTATTTT
j_call: TRBJ2-3
d_call: -
clone_size: -
v_call: TRBV20-1

cdr3_aa: CASSADLGLAGNSYEQYF
cdr3_nt: TGTGCCAGTAGTGCCGATCTCGGACTAGCGGGAAACTCCTACGAGCAGTACTTC
j_call: TRBJ2-7
d_call: TRBD2
clone_size: -
v_call: TRBV19

cdr3_aa: CASSLHINTEAFF
cdr3_nt: TGTGCCAGCAGCTTACACATCAACACTGAAGCTTTCTTT
j_call: TRBJ1-1
d_call: -
clone_size: few
v_call: TRBV7-8

cdr3_aa: CASSQIPGTSYNEQFF
cdr3_nt: TGTGCCAGCAGCCAGATCCCCGGGACTTCCTACAATGAGCAGTTCTTC
j_call: TRBJ2-1
d_call: -
clone_size: -
v_call: TRBV14

cdr3_aa: CASSLNSNSPLHF
cdr3_nt: TGTGCCAGCAGTTTAAACAGCAATTCACCCCTCCACTTT
j_call: TRBJ1-6
d_call: -
clone_size: many
v_call: TRBV12-3/TRBV12-4

cdr3_aa: CASSPRLAGGAGELFF
cdr3_nt: TGTGCCAGCAGCCCTAGACTAGCGGGAGGTGCCGGGGAGCTGTTTTTT
j_call: TRBJ2-2
d_call: TRBD2
clone_size: -
v_call: TRBV11-3

cdr3_aa: CASRSRTGNTGELFF
cdr3_nt: TGTGCCAGCAGATCCAGGACAGGGAACACCGGGGAGCTGTTTTTT
j_call: TRBJ2-2
d_call: TRBD1
clone_size: -
v_call: TRBV6-1

cdr3_aa: CSAKRGSSGTQYF
cdr3_nt: TGCAGTGCTAAACGGGGATCTTCCGGAACGCAGTATTTT
j_call: TRBJ2-3
d_call: -
clone_size: -
v_call: TRBV20-1

cdr3_aa: CSAREQGVTGELFF
cdr3_nt: TGCAGTGCTAGAGAACAGGGAGTCACCGGGGAGCTGTTTTTT
j_call: TRBJ2-2
d_call: -
clone_size: -
v_call: TRBV20-1

cdr3_aa: CASSAPGPTAYNEQFF
cdr3_nt: TGTGCCAGCAGCGCCCCTGGACCCACCGCCTACAATGAGCAGTTCTTC
j_call: TRBJ2-1
d_call: -
clone_size: few
v_call: TRBV27

cdr3_aa: CASWKDRSATNEKLFF
cdr3_nt: TGTGCCAGCTGGAAGGACAGGTCCGCAACTAATGAAAAACTGTTTTTT
j_call: TRBJ1-4
d_call: TRBD1
clone_size: few
v_call: TRBV2

cdr3_aa: CASSLAGSTGELFF
cdr3_nt: TGCGCCAGCAGCTTGGCCGGGTCTACCGGGGAGCTGTTTTTT
j_call: TRBJ2-2
d_call: -
clone_size: -
v_call: TRBV5-1

cdr3_aa: CSVETGKGMVGELFF
cdr3_nt: TGCAGCGTTGAAACTGGGAAGGGAATGGTCGGGGAGCTGTTTTTT
j_call: TRBJ2-2
d_call: -
clone_size: -
v_call: TRBV29-1

cdr3_aa: CASTTGLQETQYF
cdr3_nt: TGTGCCAGCACAACGGGACTACAAGAGACCCAGTACTTC
j_call: TRBJ2-5
d_call: TRBD2
clone_size: -
v_call: TRBV6-1

cdr3_aa: CSASYRAGNEQFF
cdr3_nt: TGCAGTGCTAGTTACAGGGCCGGTAATGAGCAGTTCTTC
j_call: TRBJ2-1
d_call: -
clone_size: few
v_call: TRBV20-1

cdr3_aa: CASCVTQGVHNEQFF
cdr3_nt: TGTGCCAGCTGTGTGACACAGGGAGTCCACAATGAGCAGTTCTTC
j_call: TRBJ2-1
d_call: -
clone_size: few
v_call: TRBV11-2

cdr3_aa: CASSLDPYKLAFYEQYF
cdr3_nt: TGTGCCAGCAGCTTGGACCCCTATAAACTAGCTTTCTACGAGCAGTACTTC
j_call: TRBJ2-7
d_call: -
clone_size: -
v_call: TRBV5-5

cdr3_aa: CATSREMGQSSYEQYF
cdr3_nt: TGTGCCACCAGCAGAGAGATGGGACAGAGCTCCTACGAGCAGTACTTC
j_call: TRBJ2-7
d_call: TRBD1
clone_size: few
v_call: TRBV15

cdr3_aa: CASSLVRGITEAFF
cdr3_nt: TGTGCCAGCAGCTTGGTTCGGGGAATCACTGAAGCTTTCTTT
j_call: TRBJ1-1
d_call: -
clone_size: -
v_call: TRBV5-5

cdr3_aa: CSAGGSGAGNTIYF
cdr3_nt: TGCAGCGCGGGCGGGAGTGGAGCTGGAAACACCATATATTTT
j_call: TRBJ1-3
d_call: -
clone_size: -
v_call: TRBV29-1

cdr3_aa: CAIKESSNTEAFF
cdr3_nt: TGTGCCATCAAGGAGAGCTCGAACACTGAAGCTTTCTTT
j_call: TRBJ1-1
d_call: -
clone_size: few
v_call: TRBV10-3

cdr3_aa: CASGLGGREQYF
cdr3_nt: TGTGCTAGTGGTTTGGGAGGTCGCGAGCAGTACTTC
j_call: TRBJ2-7
d_call: -
clone_size: few
v_call: TRBV12-5

cdr3_aa: CASSLSGTPTYEQYF
cdr3_nt: TGTGCCAGCAGCCTCTCCGGGACACCAACCTACGAGCAGTACTTC
j_call: TRBJ2-7
d_call: -
clone_size: -
v_call: TRBV27

cdr3_aa: CASSQDPGANEKLFF
cdr3_nt: TGCGCCAGCAGCCAAGATCCAGGGGCTAATGAAAAACTGTTTTTT
j_call: TRBJ1-4
d_call: -
clone_size: -
v_call: TRBV4-3

cdr3_aa: CASSYARRGADTQYF
cdr3_nt: TGTGCCAGCAGTTACGCGCGGAGGGGGGCAGATACGCAGTATTTT
j_call: TRBJ2-3
d_call: -
clone_size: few
v_call: TRBV6-2/TRBV6-3

cdr3_aa: CASSLSSGTSLPEQYF
cdr3_nt: TGCGCCAGCAGCTTGTCTTCAGGGACCAGCCTCCCAGAGCAGTACTTC
j_call: TRBJ2-7
d_call: -
clone_size: few
v_call: TRBV5-1

cdr3_aa: CASSLGQGDVQPQHF
cdr3_nt: TGTGCCAGCAGTTTAGGACAGGGCGATGTTCAGCCCCAGCATTTT
j_call: TRBJ1-5
d_call: TRBD1
clone_size: few
v_call: TRBV12-3/TRBV12-4

cdr3_aa: CASSPAGGQETQYF
cdr3_nt: TGCGCCAGCAGCCCAGCGGGGGGCCAAGAGACCCAGTACTTC
j_call: TRBJ2-5
d_call: TRBD2
clone_size: -
v_call: TRBV5-1

cdr3_aa: CASSASGGAGEQFF
cdr3_nt: TGTGCCAGCAGCGCTAGCGGGGGGGCGGGTGAGCAGTTCTTC
j_call: TRBJ2-1
d_call: TRBD2
clone_size: -
v_call: TRBV9

cdr3_aa: CASSQGLDSYYEQYF
cdr3_nt: TGTGCCAGCAGCCAAGGATTGGACAGTTACTACGAGCAGTACTTC
j_call: TRBJ2-7
d_call: -
clone_size: few
v_call: TRBV3-1

cdr3_aa: CASSLVVSGTEAFF
cdr3_nt: TGTGCCAGCAGCTTAGTTGTGTCGGGGACTGAAGCTTTCTTT
j_call: TRBJ1-1
d_call: -
clone_size: -
v_call: TRBV7-6

cdr3_aa: CASSPRGKKETQYF
cdr3_nt: TGTGCCAGCAGCCCTCGCGGGAAGAAGGAGACCCAGTACTTC
j_call: TRBJ2-5
d_call: -
clone_size: few
v_call: TRBV11-1

cdr3_aa: CASSPPWSEADTQYF
cdr3_nt: TGTGCCAGCTCACCCCCCTGGTCCGAGGCAGATACGCAGTATTTT
j_call: TRBJ2-3
d_call: -
clone_size: -
v_call: TRBV18

cdr3_aa: CASSSAYNEQFF
cdr3_nt: TGTGCCAGCAGTTCCGCCTACAATGAGCAGTTCTTC
j_call: TRBJ2-1
d_call: -
clone_size: many
v_call: TRBV12-3/TRBV12-4

cdr3_aa: CASSSPRTGRYEQYF
cdr3_nt: TGTGCCAGCAGTTCACCGCGGACAGGGCGCTACGAGCAGTACTTC
j_call: TRBJ2-7
d_call: TRBD1
clone_size: few
v_call: TRBV12-3/TRBV12-4

cdr3_aa: CSASGTGYQPQHF
cdr3_nt: TGCAGTGCTTCCGGGACAGGGTATCAGCCCCAGCATTTT
j_call: TRBJ1-5
d_call: TRBD1
clone_size: -
v_call: TRBV20-1

cdr3_aa: CASSGTRNNEQFF
cdr3_nt: TGTGCCAGCAGCGGGACCAGAAACAATGAGCAGTTCTTC
j_call: TRBJ2-1
d_call: -
clone_size: few
v_call: TRBV5-4

cdr3_aa: CASSVEGSGNQPQHF
cdr3_nt: TGTGCCAGCAGCGTAGAGGGTTCCGGCAATCAGCCCCAGCATTTT
j_call: TRBJ1-5
d_call: -
clone_size: -
v_call: TRBV9

cdr3_aa: CASSQEGTYYEQYF
cdr3_nt: TGTGCCAGCAGCCAAGAGGGAACCTACTACGAGCAGTACTTC
j_call: TRBJ2-7
d_call: -
clone_size: few
v_call: TRBV4-2

cdr3_aa: CASSLAKAGNNGELFF
cdr3_nt: TGTGCCAGCAGCTTAGCGAAAGCAGGGAATAACGGGGAGCTGTTTTTT
j_call: TRBJ2-2
d_call: -
clone_size: few
v_call: TRBV7-9

cdr3_aa: CSASANPGPGANVLTF
cdr3_nt: TGCAGTGCTAGTGCAAACCCGGGACCTGGGGCCAACGTCCTGACTTTC
j_call: TRBJ2-6
d_call: -
clone_size: few
v_call: TRBV20-1

cdr3_aa: CASSLAMGAFGQPQHF
cdr3_nt: TGTGCCAGCAGCTTAGCAATGGGGGCTTTCGGTCAGCCCCAGCATTTT
j_call: TRBJ1-5
d_call: -
clone_size: -
v_call: TRBV7-2

cdr3_aa: CASKSMGDSPLHF
cdr3_nt: TGTGCCAGCAAATCCATGGGGGATTCACCCCTCCACTTT
j_call: TRBJ1-6
d_call: -
clone_size: -
v_call: TRBV28

cdr3_aa: CASSLAIRYNEQFF
cdr3_nt: TGTGCCAGCAGTTTAGCGATTAGATACAATGAGCAGTTCTTC
j_call: TRBJ2-1
d_call: -
clone_size: many
v_call: TRBV12-3/TRBV12-4

cdr3_aa: CASSFSTAGVETQYF
cdr3_nt: TGTGCCAGCAGCTTTTCAACAGCGGGAGTGGAGACCCAGTACTTC
j_call: TRBJ2-5
d_call: TRBD2
clone_size: few
v_call: TRBV7-6

cdr3_aa: CSVDGAGEEGWSYNEQFF
cdr3_nt: TGCAGCGTTGATGGGGCGGGAGAAGAGGGTTGGTCCTACAATGAGCAGTTCTTC
j_call: TRBJ2-1
d_call: TRBD2
clone_size: many
v_call: TRBV29-1